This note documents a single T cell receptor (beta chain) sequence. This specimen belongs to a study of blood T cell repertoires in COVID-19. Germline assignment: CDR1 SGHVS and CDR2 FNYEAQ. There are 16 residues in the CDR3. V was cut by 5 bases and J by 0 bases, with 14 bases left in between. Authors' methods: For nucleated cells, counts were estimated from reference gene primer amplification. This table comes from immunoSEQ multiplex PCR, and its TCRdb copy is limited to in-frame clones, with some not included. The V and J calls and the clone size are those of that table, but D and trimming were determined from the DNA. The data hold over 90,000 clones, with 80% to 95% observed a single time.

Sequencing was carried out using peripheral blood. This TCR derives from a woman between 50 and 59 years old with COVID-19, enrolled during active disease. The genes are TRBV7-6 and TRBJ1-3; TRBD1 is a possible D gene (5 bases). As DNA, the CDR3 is TGTGCCAGCAGCCCACAGGACGTTCTCTCTGGAAACACCATATATTTT. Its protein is CASSPQDVLSGNTIYF.